Listed below are T cell receptor beta chains from one sample, sequenced in a study of shared clonotypes between healthy human individuals. Using immunoSEQ multiplex PCR, the repertoire was profiled, and TCRdb retains in-frame clones only, with some absent. The data hold about 92,000 clones, with approximately 44% observed a single time. The sequenced sample consisted of PBMCs. The receptors originated from a middle-aged woman in good health. Some clones in this sample may be carry-over from other donors' samples. CDR3s include the opening cysteine and the closing phenylalanine or tryptophan. D genes are given only for firm matches. The size entry is marked missing in some rows and otherwise reads once, few, many or a size class.

cdr3_aa cdr3_nt d_call j_call clone_size v_call
CASSRTSGAFVEQFF TGTGCCAGCAGCCGGACTAGCGGGGCGTTCGTTGAGCAGTTCTTC TRBD2 TRBJ2-1 NA TRBV6-5
CSVGQGSYGYTF TGCAGCGTAGGACAGGGTAGCTATGGCTACACCTTC TRBD1 TRBJ1-2 many TRBV29-1
CASSLGPGVSQPQHF TGTGCCAGCAGCTTAGGTCCAGGGGTCAGCCAGCCCCAGCATTTT NA TRBJ1-5 few TRBV7-9
CASSLRAPRETQYF TGTGCCAGCAGTTTAAGGGCCCCTCGGGAGACCCAGTACTTC NA TRBJ2-5 few TRBV28
CSVAPSSGRGNEQFF TGCAGCGTCGCCCCTAGTAGCGGGAGGGGGAATGAGCAGTTCTTC TRBD2 TRBJ2-1 few TRBV29-1
CAWRGGQGLRYEQYF TGTGCCTGGAGGGGGGGACAGGGATTAAGGTACGAGCAGTACTTC TRBD1 TRBJ2-7 NA TRBV30
CASSPKRSSTGELFF TGTGCCAGCAGTCCCAAGCGGAGCTCCACCGGGGAGCTGTTTTTT NA TRBJ2-2 NA TRBV11-3
CAISDPKEGGREYEQYF TGTGCCATCAGTGACCCTAAGGAGGGCGGGAGGGAGTACGAGCAGTACTTC TRBD2 TRBJ2-7 NA TRBV10-3
CASSRTGEGEQFF TGTGCCAGCAGCAGGACGGGAGAGGGAGAGCAGTTCTTC NA TRBJ2-1 many TRBV14
CASSVGGLNTEAFF TGCGCCAGCAGTGTGGGGGGGCTGAACACTGAAGCTTTCTTT NA TRBJ1-1 NA TRBV10-2
CASSQPLADRTNTEAFF TGCGCCAGCAGCCAACCCCTCGCTGACAGGACGAACACTGAAGCTTTCTTT NA TRBJ1-1 NA TRBV4-1
CASSPLGTSRETQYF TGTGCCAGCTCACCTCTAGGGACTAGCAGGGAGACCCAGTACTTC TRBD2 TRBJ2-5 NA TRBV18
CASNILTDTQYF TGTGCCAGCAACATACTCACAGATACGCAGTATTTT NA TRBJ2-3 NA TRBV25-1
CASSAAGRDSSYEQYF TGTGCCAGCAGCGCGGCCGGCCGGGACTCTTCTTACGAGCAGTACTTC NA TRBJ2-7 NA TRBV7-6
CASTLVAVDTQYF TGTGCCAGCACATTAGTTGCGGTAGATACGCAGTATTTT NA TRBJ2-3 NA TRBV28
CATSRAGTGMETQYF TGTGCCACCAGCAGAGCTGGGACAGGGATGGAGACCCAGTACTTC TRBD1 TRBJ2-5 NA TRBV15
CASSPGRYYEQYF TGTGCCAGCAGCCCGGGACGGTACTACGAGCAGTACTTC NA TRBJ2-7 NA TRBV5-4
CASSLEGYGYTF TGTGCCAGCAGCTTAGAGGGCTATGGCTACACCTTC NA TRBJ1-2 NA TRBV7-3
CASSLRGQGSSYEQYF TGTGCCAGCAGTTTACGTGGGCAGGGGAGCTCCTACGAGCAGTACTTC NA TRBJ2-7 few TRBV28
CASSSLSGGDEQYF TGTGCCAGCTCATCCCTTAGCGGGGGTGACGAGCAGTACTTC TRBD2 TRBJ2-7 once TRBV18
CAWSVLYRGWETQYF TGTGCCTGGAGTGTACTGTATAGGGGGTGGGAGACCCAGTACTTC NA TRBJ2-5 many TRBV30
CSVGEMVGQPQHF TGCAGCGTTGGTGAGATGGTAGGTCAGCCCCAGCATTTT NA TRBJ1-5 NA TRBV29-1
CSVDPNGLAAYNEQFF TGCAGCGTTGACCCCAACGGACTAGCGGCCTACAATGAGCAGTTCTTC TRBD2 TRBJ2-1 many TRBV29-1
CASSVASGVAYNEQFF TGTGCCAGCAGCGTAGCGTCAGGGGTGGCCTACAATGAGCAGTTCTTC NA TRBJ2-1 NA TRBV9
CASSQVVGIEGYTF TGCGCCAGCAGCCAAGTAGTAGGGATAGAGGGCTACACCTTC NA TRBJ1-2 few TRBV4-1
CASSELEGVFEQYF TGCGCCAGCAGTGAGTTGGAGGGAGTGTTCGAGCAGTACTTC NA TRBJ2-7 NA TRBV10-2
CASSLGGSGYERYF TGCGCCAGCAGCTTGGGAGGGTCGGGCTACGAGCGGTACTTC NA TRBJ2-7 NA TRBV5-1
CASSLSTLGTEAFF TGTGCCAGCAGTTTATCGACACTTGGAACTGAAGCTTTCTTT NA TRBJ1-1 NA TRBV27
CAWRSSYNSPLHF TGTGCCTGGAGGAGCTCCTATAATTCACCCCTCCACTTT NA TRBJ1-6 few TRBV30
CASSSPGLASYEQYF TGTGCCAGCAGTTCTCCGGGACTAGCGTCCTACGAGCAGTACTTC TRBD2 TRBJ2-7 NA TRBV28
CASRTGNTGELFF TGTGCCAGCAGGACAGGGAACACCGGGGAGCTGTTTTTT NA TRBJ2-2 many TRBV28
CSGAVQETQYF TGCAGTGGGGCGGTACAAGAGACCCAGTACTTC NA TRBJ2-5 NA TRBV20-1
CASSFRVRANTEAFF TGTGCCAGCAGCTTCAGGGTCAGGGCGAACACTGAAGCTTTCTTT NA TRBJ1-1 few TRBV6-1
CAWSWGRGSYEQYF TGTGCCTGGAGCTGGGGTCGGGGTTCCTACGAGCAGTACTTC NA TRBJ2-7 NA TRBV30
CASRPGTGSYEQYF TGTGCCAGCAGGCCCGGGACAGGGTCTTACGAGCAGTACTTC TRBD1 TRBJ2-7 few TRBV2
CASGTGGLNQPQHF TGTGCCAGCGGGACAGGGGGCCTCAATCAGCCCCAGCATTTT TRBD1 TRBJ1-5 NA TRBV5-6
CASSPGLQNEKLFF TGTGCCAGCTCACCAGGGTTACAAAATGAAAAACTGTTTTTT NA TRBJ1-4 few TRBV18
CASSLKRQDNTEAFF TGCGCCAGCAGCTTGAAGCGACAAGATAACACTGAAGCTTTCTTT NA TRBJ1-1 many TRBV5-1
CASSLGRGIRTGSYSPLHF TGTGCCAGCAGCCTGGGGCGGGGAATTCGGACAGGGTCCTATTCACCCCTCCACTTT TRBD1 TRBJ1-6 NA TRBV5-8
CASSPPRTTNEQFF TGTGCCAGCTCACCACCGAGGACAACAAATGAGCAGTTCTTC NA TRBJ2-1 NA TRBV18
CASSYAGTGLYEQYF TGTGCCAGCAGTTACGCGGGGACAGGACTATACGAGCAGTACTTC TRBD1 TRBJ2-7 few TRBV6-6
CASRGGGRPYEQYF TGCGCCAGCAGGGGGGGCGGGAGACCCTACGAGCAGTACTTC NA TRBJ2-7 NA TRBV10-1
CASSKGAGGSGEQYF TGTGCCAGCAGCAAAGGCGCAGGGGGCTCGGGCGAGCAGTACTTC NA TRBJ2-7 NA TRBV21-1
CASSLGGPSTDTQYF TGTGCCAGCAGTTTAGGAGGACCAAGCACAGATACGCAGTATTTT NA TRBJ2-3 many TRBV27